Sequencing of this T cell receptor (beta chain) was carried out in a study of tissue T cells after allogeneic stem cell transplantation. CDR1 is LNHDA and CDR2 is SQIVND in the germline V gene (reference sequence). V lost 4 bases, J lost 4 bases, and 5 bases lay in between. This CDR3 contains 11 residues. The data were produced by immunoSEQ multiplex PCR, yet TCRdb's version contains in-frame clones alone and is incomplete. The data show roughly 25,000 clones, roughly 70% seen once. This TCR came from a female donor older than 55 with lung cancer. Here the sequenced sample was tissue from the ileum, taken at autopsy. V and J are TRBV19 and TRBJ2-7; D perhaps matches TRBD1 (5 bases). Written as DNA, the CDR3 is TGTGCCAGTAGTACAGGGTACGAGCAGTACTTC. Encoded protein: CASSTGYEQYF. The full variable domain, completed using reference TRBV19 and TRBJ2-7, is DGGITQSPKYLFRKEGQNVTLSCEQNLNHDAMYWYRQDPGQGLRLIYYSQIVNDFQKGDIAEGYSVSREKKESFPLTVTSAQKNPTAFYLCASSTGYEQYFGPGTRLTVT.